Shown below are 21 T cell receptor beta chains from a single sample sequenced in a study of cytomegalovirus exposure and HLA in healthy donors. 60 Vbeta and 13 Jbeta primers were used in PCR. The table came from immunoSEQ multiplex PCR; TCRdb's copy has only in-frame clones and leaves some out. This table holds under 100,000 clones, approximately 83% found once. Sequenced sample: PBMCs. Receptors were obtained from a man aged 35 to 55 in good health and CMV-seronegative.

The chain employs TRBV5-4 and TRBJ1-1; D call uncertain. The CDR3 has 16 amino acids. CDR1 is SGHNT, CDR2 YYREEE, per germline (reference sequence). The V and J ends lost 1 base and 1 base respectively, with 14 bases between them. This CDR3 is CASSLQSGVWNTEAFF. DNA of the CDR3: TGTGCCAGCAGCTTGCAATCCGGAGTTTGGAACACTGAAGCTTTCTTT.

V is TRBV5-1 and J is TRBJ1-5; possibly TRBD1 for D (6 bases). CDR1 SGHRS and CDR2 YFSETQ come from the germline V gene. V lost 2 bases and J 7 bases, leaving 13 bases between the germline ends. The length of the CDR3 is 14 residues. The CDR3 DNA follows: TGCGCCAGCAGCTTAGCCGCAGGGGAACAGCCCCAGCATTTT. It translates to CASSLAAGEQPQHF.

CDR3: CASSYSGGVGSYEQYF. CDR3 bases: TGTGCCAGCAGTTACTCGGGCGGGGTAGGCTCCTACGAGCAGTACTTC. The rearrangement joins TRBV6-5 to TRBJ2-5; D possibly corresponds to TRBD2 (6 bases). The last part of the DNA fits TRBJ2-7 better; the J call may be wrong. Germline V gene sequence: CDR1 MNHEY, CDR2 SVGAGI. The CDR3 extends over 16 amino acids.

This clone was recorded only once. One end of the junction varies from germline; a read error may be responsible. The identical CDR3 is also encoded by other nucleotide sequences in the sample. This chain connects TRBV19 to TRBJ1-2, with TRBD1 identical over 11 bases. This CDR3 is 14 amino acids long. From germline, CDR1 is LNHDA and CDR2 SQIVND (reference sequence). CDR3: CASRVDRGQYGYTF. CDR3 DNA: TGCGCCAGTAGGGTGGACAGGGGGCAATATGGCTACACCTTC.

In this sample, this clone turned up once. The J gene is TRBJ2-7, the V gene TRBV28; D is possibly TRBD2 (6 bases). From germline, CDR1 is MDHEN and CDR2 SYDVKM. CDR3 length: 11 residues. V shed 7 bases and J shed 9 bases, with 13 bases lying between them. The CDR3 DNA reads TGTGCCAGCACCCGGGGGTTCGGGCAGTACTTC. Residues: CASTRGFGQYF.

The rearrangement links TRBV19 to TRBJ2-7; D gene ambiguous. Germline V CDR1 and CDR2: LNHDA, SQIVND (reference sequence). Trimming removed 4 bases at V and 2 bases at J, with 6 bases between. The CDR3 contains 12 residues. In DNA form, the CDR3 reads TGTGCCAGTAGTAGCGGAACCTACGAGCAGTACTTC. Amino acids: CASSSGTYEQYF. The full variable domain, completed using reference TRBV19 and TRBJ2-7, is DGGITQSPKYLFRKEGQNVTLSCEQNLNHDAMYWYRQDPGQGLRLIYYSQIVNDFQKGDIAEGYSVSREKKESFPLTVTSAQKNPTAFYLCASSSGTYEQYFGPGTRLTVT.

A few counts support this clone. The chain employs TRBV4-1 and TRBJ2-3; 10 bases are shared with TRBD1. The germline CDR1 and CDR2 sequences are MGHRA and YSYEKL. After removal of 6 bases from V and 3 bases from J, the junction contained 0 bases not matched to a gene. There are 13 residues in the CDR3. In DNA, the CDR3 is TGCGCCAGCAGGGACAGGGGGACAGATACGCAGTATTTT. Its protein is CASRDRGTDTQYF.

The chain couples TRBV18 to TRBJ2-2, with a tentative D call TRBD1 (5 bases). V lost 6 bases, J lost 10 bases, and 21 bases lay in between. CDR1 is KGHSH, CDR2 LQKENI, per germline. The CDR3 contains 15 residues. CDR3 in DNA: TGTGCCAGCTCGGATGCCGTGGGGCGCGTAGCGGAGCTGTTTTTT. The encoded protein is CASSDAVGRVAELFF.

This clone has a handful of counts. V is TRBV27 and J is TRBJ1-1, with D possibly matching TRBD1 (6 bases). Germline V gives CDR1 MNHEY, CDR2 SMNVEV (reference sequence). Trimming shortened V by 2 bases and J by 2 bases, and 12 bases separated the two germline ends. This CDR3 comprises 15 residues. This CDR3 reads CASSLVPTGNTEAFF. Here the CDR3 DNA reads TGTGCCAGCAGTTTAGTTCCGACAGGAAACACTGAAGCTTTCTTT.

The chain employs TRBV5-4 and TRBJ1-4, with a possible D match to TRBD1 (6 bases). Trimming cost V 4 bases and J 3 bases, with 13 bases left between them. Germline V gene sequence: CDR1 SGHNT, CDR2 YYREEE (reference sequence). The CDR3 runs 15 residues. Written as DNA, the CDR3 is TGTGCCAGCAGCGCTCCGGGACAAGCTAATGAAAAACTGTTTTTT. It specifies CASSAPGQANEKLFF.

This sequence joins TRBV5-8 and TRBJ1-2; unclear D gene. There are 15 residues in the CDR3. V lost 4 bases, J lost 4 bases, and 17 bases lay in between. Germline loops: CDR1 SGHTS, CDR2 YDEGEE. CDR3 residues: CASSLVGGFTYGYTF. CDR3 DNA sequence: TGTGCCAGCAGCCTAGTTGGAGGGTTCACCTATGGCTACACCTTC.

This clone was detected a few times. This chain uses TRBV29-1 with TRBJ2-3, with D perhaps TRBD1 (6 bases). This CDR3 spans 13 amino acids. Germline V CDR1 and CDR2: SQVTM, ANQGSEA. Trimming left V 3 bases short and J 3 bases short, with 10 bases between. CDR3 DNA sequence: TGCAGCGTTGATCAGGGGCATACAGATACGCAGTATTTT. Translation: CSVDQGHTDTQYF.

This clone was observed once. The rearrangement links TRBV7-2 to TRBJ2-1, with 7 bases fitting TRBD1. With 5 bases clipped from V and 4 bases from J, the junction kept 8 bases outside the gene matches. There are 15 residues in the CDR3. CDR1 SGHTA and CDR2 FQGNSA come from the germline V gene. DNA of the CDR3: TGTGCCAGCAGCCTAGGGACAGCAGCATACAATGAGCAGTTCTTC. It codes for CASSLGTAAYNEQFF.

This sequence joins TRBV13 and TRBJ1-2; D is possibly TRBD1 (5 bases). V lost 0 bases and J 0 bases, leaving 17 bases between the germline ends. CDR1 PRHDT and CDR2 FYEKMQ come from the germline V gene (reference sequence). The CDR3 spans 18 residues. CDR3 residues: CASSLGPGKGSPNYGYTF. For the CDR3, the DNA is TGTGCCAGCAGCTTAGGCCCTGGTAAGGGGTCTCCTAACTATGGCTACACCTTC. The full variable domain, in which reference TRBV13 and TRBJ1-2 provide the parts outside the CDR3, is AAGVIQSPRHLIKEKRETATLKCYPIPRHDTVYWYQQGPGQDPQFLISFYEKMQSDKGSIPDRFSAQQFSDYHSELNMSSLELGDSALYFCASSLGPGKGSPNYGYTFGSGTRLTVV.

This clone was seen a few times. The J gene is TRBJ2-5, the V gene TRBV4-2; 10 positions match TRBD1. This CDR3 comprises 15 residues. The germline CDR1 and CDR2 sequences are LGHNA and YNFKEQ. V lost 3 bases to trimming and J lost 4 bases; unmatched junction nucleotides: 5. CDR3 coding DNA: TGTGCCAGCAGCCACGAGACAGGGGGCGGAGAGACCCAGTACTTC. Protein product: CASSHETGGGETQYF.

This clone has just a few counts. The chain carries TRBV28 and TRBJ1-4, with a possible D match to TRBD1 (6 bases). The CDR3 spans 16 residues. Trimming took off 5 bases at V and 5 bases at J, with 18 bases between the two ends. Looked up from germline, CDR1 is MDHEN and CDR2 is SYDVKM. The CDR3 loop is CASSRLADRINEKLFF. The DNA of the CDR3 is TGTGCCAGCAGTAGATTAGCTGACAGGATAAATGAAAAACTGTTTTTT.

This chain uses TRBV28 with TRBJ1-2; no clear D. The V and J ends lost 4 bases and 7 bases respectively, with 19 bases between them. CDR1 and CDR2 (germline): MDHEN, SYDVKM. The CDR3 runs to 15 residues. Here the CDR3 reads CASSSPRRVTSGYTF. The CDR3 DNA follows: TGTGCCAGCAGTTCCCCCCGACGGGTAACCTCTGGCTACACCTTC.

The gene calls are TRBV30 and TRBJ1-6; 10 nucleotides align to TRBD1. Germline loops: CDR1 GTSNPN, CDR2 SVGIG (reference sequence). Unmatched junction bases numbered 0, after V lost 3 bases and J lost 7 bases. The CDR3 spans 13 residues. CDR3 coding DNA: TGTGCCTGGAGGGGACAGGGGAATTCACCCCTCCACTTT. Protein: CAWRGQGNSPLHF. The variable domain in full, completed from reference TRBV30 and TRBJ1-6, reads SQTIHQWPATLVQPVGSPLSLECTVEGTSNPNLYWYRQAAGRGLQLLFYSVGIGQISSEVPQNLSASRPQDRQFILSSKKLLLSDSGFYLCAWRGQGNSPLHFGNGTRLTVT.

The rearrangement joins TRBV6-1 to TRBJ1-2; the D is unclear. This CDR3 region has 15 residues. Germline V gene sequence: CDR1 MNHNS, CDR2 SASEGT. Trimming cost V 5 bases and J 2 bases, with 15 bases left between them. The CDR3, as DNA: TGTGCCAGCAGTCCAAGCATAAAAACGAACTATGGCTACACCTTC. Translating it yields CASSPSIKTNYGYTF.

This chain's CDR3 is CAWNTGTLRTEAFF. The CDR3, as DNA: TGTGCCTGGAACACCGGGACACTCAGGACTGAAGCTTTCTTT. The J gene is TRBJ1-1, the V gene TRBV30; a weak D match, TRBD1 (6 bases). The germline V and J ends were trimmed by 4 bases and 5 bases, with 17 bases remaining between them. The CDR3 is made up of 14 amino acids. Germline CDR1 reads GTSNPN; CDR2 reads SVGIG (reference sequence).

This clone has a single count. V is TRBV19 and J is TRBJ2-3; TRBD2 aligns across 8 bases. The CDR3 consists of 16 residues. Unmatched junction bases numbered 9, after V lost 5 bases and J lost 2 bases. Germline lookup yields CDR1 LNHDA and CDR2 SQIVND (reference sequence). CDR3 bases: TGTGCCAGTAGTTATGTTAGCGGGGCCTTCACAGATACGCAGTATTTT. Translation: CASSYVSGAFTDTQYF.